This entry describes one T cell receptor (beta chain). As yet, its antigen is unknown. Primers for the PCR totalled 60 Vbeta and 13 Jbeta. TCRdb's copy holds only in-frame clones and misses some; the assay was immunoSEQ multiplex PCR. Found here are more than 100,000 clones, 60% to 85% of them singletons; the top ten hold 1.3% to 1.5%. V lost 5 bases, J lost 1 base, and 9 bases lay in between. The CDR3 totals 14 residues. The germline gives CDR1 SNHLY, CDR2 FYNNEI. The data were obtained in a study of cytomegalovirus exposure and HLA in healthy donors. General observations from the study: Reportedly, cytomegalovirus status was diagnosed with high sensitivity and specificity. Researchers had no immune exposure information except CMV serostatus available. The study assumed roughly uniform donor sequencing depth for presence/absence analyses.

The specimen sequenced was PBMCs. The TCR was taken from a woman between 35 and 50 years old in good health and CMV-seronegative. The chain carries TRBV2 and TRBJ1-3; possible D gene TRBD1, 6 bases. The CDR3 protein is CASSPGASGNTIYF. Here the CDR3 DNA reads TGTGCCAGCAGTCCAGGGGCGTCTGGAAACACCATATATTTT.